A single T cell receptor (beta chain) is shown here with its context. This specimen belongs to a study of blood T cell repertoires in COVID-19. For the study at large: Researchers got acute and convalescent COVID-19 samples from the United States, Italy and Spain.

In the original analysis: Amplified reference gene primers provided the basis for estimating nucleated cell counts. The method was immunoSEQ multiplex PCR; TCRdb's version includes in-frame clones alone and lacks a portion of them. The DNA gave D and trimming, while V, J and clone size come from that table. The sample has about 110,000 clones; around 83% are singletons. The sample was peripheral blood. The origin of this receptor is a woman older than 75 with active or convalescent COVID-19.

The CDR3 protein is CASRELAGGGNEQFF. CDR3 DNA sequence: TGCGCCAGCAGAGAACTAGCGGGAGGGGGAAATGAGCAGTTCTTC. This rearrangement joins TRBV5-1 to TRBJ2-1, with TRBD2 matching 13 bases. Germline CDR1 and CDR2: SGHRS and YFSETQ. V lost 5 bases and J lost 7; bases outside the gene matches: 6. This CDR3 spans 15 amino acids.